This T cell receptor (beta chain) was sequenced during a study of beta chain features in type 1 diabetes. About the study: Patients shared similar age, gender and cell yields with healthy donors.

Notes on the study in general: VDJ junctions from type 1 diabetes patients carried fewer insertions and larger deletions.

The CDR3 totals 15 residues. Germline loops: CDR1 SGDLS, CDR2 YYNGEE. Trimming removed 0 bases at V and 2 bases at J, with 9 bases between. Expressed TCRB transcripts were sequenced because the entire RNA isolate underwent reverse transcription. Produced via immunoSEQ multiplex PCR; TCRdb's table is partial and in-frame only. The data contain 680,000 or so clones, 15% to 18% of them singletons. Sorting of CD4+ naive, central memory, regulatory and stem cell-like memory cells was performed via CD45RO/CCR7/CD25/CD127/CD95/CD27. The purity of all sorted populations exceeded 95%. For this clone: Its specificity is not known.

The receptor's source is a man aged 18 to 30 in good health. Sequenced sample: naive CD4+ T cells from blood. The genes are TRBV9 and TRBJ1-5; unclear D gene. The CDR3 coding sequence is TGTGCCAGCAGCGTAGCCGGGGAACGCAATCAGCCCCAGCATTTT. Translating gives CASSVAGERNQPQHF.